This T cell receptor beta chain emerged from a study of T cell responses to AZD1222 COVID-19 vaccine. Study in general: Doses given second, at about 4 or about 12 weeks, were pooled.

Clones were sequenced by immunoSEQ multiplex PCR, and TCRdb holds only the in-frame ones, with some missing. The sample has roughly 96,000 clones, approximately 90% seen once; the top ten hold 2.8%. The CDR3 extends over 12 amino acids. Germline CDR1 MRHNA, CDR2 SNTAGT. Trimming took off 6 bases at V and 1 base at J, with 6 bases between the two ends. The chain has TRBV6-4 and TRBJ1-1, with D possibly being TRBD1 (6 bases). The sequencing used peripheral blood, collected on day 0 of AZD1222 vaccination. The sequence derives from an adult in good health. The CDR3, as DNA: TGTGCCAGCAGGGGACAGAACACTGAAGCTTTCTTT. It translates to CASRGQNTEAFF.